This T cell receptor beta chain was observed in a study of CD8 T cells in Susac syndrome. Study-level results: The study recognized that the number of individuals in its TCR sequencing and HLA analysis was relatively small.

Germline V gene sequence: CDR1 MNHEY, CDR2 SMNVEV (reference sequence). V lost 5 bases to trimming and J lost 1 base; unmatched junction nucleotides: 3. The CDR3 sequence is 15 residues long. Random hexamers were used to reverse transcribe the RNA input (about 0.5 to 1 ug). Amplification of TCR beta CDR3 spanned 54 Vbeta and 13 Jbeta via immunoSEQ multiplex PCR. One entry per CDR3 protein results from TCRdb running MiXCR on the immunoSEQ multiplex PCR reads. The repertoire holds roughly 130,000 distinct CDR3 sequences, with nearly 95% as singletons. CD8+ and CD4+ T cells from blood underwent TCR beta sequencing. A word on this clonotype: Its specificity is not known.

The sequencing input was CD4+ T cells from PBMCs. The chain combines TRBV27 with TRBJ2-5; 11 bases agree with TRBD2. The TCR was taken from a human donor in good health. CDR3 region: CASSRTSGPQETQYF. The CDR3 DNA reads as TGTGCCAGCAGTCGGACTAGCGGGCCCCAAGAGACCCAGTACTTC.